Listed below are T cell receptor beta chains from one sample, sequenced in a study of T cells in Graves' hyperthyroidism and ophthalmopathy. One entry per CDR3 protein, called by TCRdb with MiXCR from the multiplex PCR reads. The sample has hundreds of thousands of distinct CDR3 sequences; about an eighth are singletons. Specimen: blood. The source of these receptors is a man in his fifties with Graves' ophthalmopathy. CDR3s include the opening cysteine and the closing phenylalanine or tryptophan. Fields, in order: D gene, V gene, CDR3 length, clone size, J gene, CDR3 DNA, CDR3 protein. A D gene is named only where the DNA matches it firmly. Size is omitted from some rows. Given values are once, few, many or a class for expanded clones.

>.|TRBV6-1|15|many|TRBJ2-1
TGTGCCAGCAGTTACGAGTTAGGGCCCTACAATGAGCAGTTCTTC
CASSYELGPYNEQFF
>.|TRBV11-1|15|few|TRBJ1-1
TGTGCCAGCAGCTTATATGGGGGTGCGCGCACTGAAGCTTTCTTT
CASSLYGGARTEAFF
>TRBD1|TRBV2|14|many|TRBJ2-1
TGTGCCAGCAGGGGACAGGGGTCCTACAATGAGCAGTTCTTC
CASRGQGSYNEQFF
>.|TRBV13|13|many|TRBJ2-7
TGTGCCAGCAGCTTAAAAGAAGCCTACGAGCAGTACTTC
CASSLKEAYEQYF
>.|TRBV5-1|11|many|TRBJ2-3
TGCGCCAGCACAGGCACAGATACGCAGTATTTT
CASTGTDTQYF
>.|TRBV6-1|16|few|TRBJ1-2
TGTGCCAGCAGTGAAGTACAGGGCCAAGGGGACTATGGCTACACCTTC
CASSEVQGQGDYGYTF
>TRBD2|TRBV2|16|many|TRBJ2-2
TGTGCCAGCAGTGAGGCCGGGACTAACCCATCCGGGGAGCTGTTTTTT
CASSEAGTNPSGELFF
>.|TRBV7-2|14|few|TRBJ2-2
TGTGCCAGCAGCTTACAGGGCCACACCGGGGAGCTGTTTTTT
CASSLQGHTGELFF
>TRBD2|TRBV24-1|15|few|TRBJ2-1
TGTGCCACCAGTGAGGGCGGGGGGATGACCAATGAGCAGTTCTTC
CATSEGGGMTNEQFF
>.|TRBV19|16|.|TRBJ1-6
TGTGCCAGTAGTGCCGGACAGACGATATATAATTCACCCCTCCACTTT
CASSAGQTIYNSPLHF
>.|TRBV12-3/TRBV12-4|16|.|TRBJ1-3
TGTGCCAGCAGTTTATATGCTTCACCCTCTGGAAACACCATATATTTT
CASSLYASPSGNTIYF
>.|TRBV13|14|many|TRBJ1-1
TGTGCCAGCAGCTCCCCGGGATGGGTCACTGAAGCTTTCTTT
CASSSPGWVTEAFF
>.|TRBV2|15|many|TRBJ1-5
TGTGCCAGCAGGACGTTTGGGGGAAGCAATCAGCCCCAGCATTTT
CASRTFGGSNQPQHF
>.|TRBV18|14|many|TRBJ2-7
TGTGCCAGCTCACCCCCTATAGTAGGGGCCGAGCAGTACTTC
CASSPPIVGAEQYF
>.|TRBV19|13|.|TRBJ2-1
TGTGCCAGTAGTATATCGTGGGTCAATGAGCAGTTCTTC
CASSISWVNEQFF
>.|TRBV4-2|12|.|TRBJ2-3
TGTGCCAGCAGCCAAGTTCAGGATACGCAGTATTTT
CASSQVQDTQYF
>.|TRBV15|12|.|TRBJ1-5
TGTGCCACCAGCAGAGATATCCAGCCCCAGCATTTT
CATSRDIQPQHF
>.|TRBV6-2/TRBV6-3|14|many|TRBJ2-5
TGTGCCAGCCGCCGATGGTCAAGTCGAGAGACCCAGTACTTC
CASRRWSSRETQYF
>TRBD1|TRBV29-1|13|.|TRBJ2-7
TGCAGCGTTAATACCGGACAGGCCTACGAGCAGTACTTC
CSVNTGQAYEQYF
>TRBD2|TRBV3-1|16|many|TRBJ2-7
TGTGCCAGCAGCCCGAGAGGGACTAGCGGGAGTTACGAGCAGTACTTC
CASSPRGTSGSYEQYF
>TRBD1|TRBV5-1|16|many|TRBJ1-3
TGCGCCAGCAGCCGCGAGACAGGGGGCATTGGAAACACCATATATTTT
CASSRETGGIGNTIYF
>.|TRBV19|14|few|TRBJ2-5
TGTGCCAGTAACTCCGGGGAACTTCAAGAGACCCAGTACTTC
CASNSGELQETQYF
>.|TRBV24-1|12|.|TRBJ2-2
TGTGCCACCCGGATCGGCAGGGGGGAGCTGTTTTTT
CATRIGRGELFF
>TRBD2|TRBV20-1|14|many|TRBJ2-7
TGCAGTGCTAGAGATCCACAGCGGGGCTACGAGCAGTACTTC
CSARDPQRGYEQYF
>TRBD1|TRBV30|11|few|TRBJ1-1
TGTGCCTGGAAAGAGACAGGGTCAGCTTTCTTT
CAWKETGSAFF
>.|TRBV12-3/TRBV12-4|14|many|TRBJ1-5
TGTGCCAGCAGTTTTTCAGGGAGGAATCAGCCCCAGCATTTT
CASSFSGRNQPQHF
>.|TRBV12-3/TRBV12-4|16|.|TRBJ2-3
TGTGCCAGCAGTTTTCGGAGAGGGGTGGAAACAAATACGCAGTATTTT
CASSFRRGVETNTQYF
>.|TRBV28|13|many|TRBJ1-6
TGTGCCAGTTCTGAACCGGGGGATTCACCCCTCCACTTT
CASSEPGDSPLHF
>TRBD1|TRBV20-1|16|many|TRBJ2-3
TGCAGTGCTATGGGGGGTACAGGGGGGAGAACAGATACGCAGTATTTT
CSAMGGTGGRTDTQYF
>.|TRBV7-9|11|.|TRBJ2-5
TGTGCCAGCAGCTTTGATGAGACCCAGTACTTC
CASSFDETQYF
>.|TRBV20-1|12|many|TRBJ2-7
TGCAGTGCTAGGAGAAGTGGGGGACAGCAGTACTTC
CSARRSGGQQYF
>.|TRBV4-2|15|few|TRBJ2-6
TGTGCCAGCAGCCAAAGTTCCTCTGGGGCCAACGTCCTGACTTTC
CASSQSSSGANVLTF
>TRBD1|TRBV9|14|many|TRBJ1-1
TGTGCCAGCAGCGCCCACAGGGGGAGGACTGAAGCTTTCTTT
CASSAHRGRTEAFF
>TRBD1|TRBV29-1|12|many|TRBJ2-5
TGCAGCGTCGGACAGGGTTGGGAGACCCAGTACTTC
CSVGQGWETQYF